Listed below are T cell receptor beta chains from one sample, sequenced in a study of vaccination effects on CD4 cells after COVID-19. No antigen is known for these receptors. Repertoires were generated with immunoSEQ multiplex PCR, while TCRdb's copy carries only in-frame clones and drops some. The sample consists of 26,000 or so clones, approximately 80% of them appearing once. The sequencing used CD4+ T cells from PBMCs cultured with HCoV-NL63 spike peptides, collected before COVID-19 vaccination. The origin of the receptors is a human donor who had a prior SARS-CoV-2 infection. Each CDR3 is given with its conserved first and last residue. Each record gives: V gene, D gene, clone size, J gene, CDR3 DNA, CDR3 protein. A D gene is named only where the DNA matches it firmly. Clone size is stated in some rows and not others, as once, few, many or a class when expanded.

>TRBV7-8|TRBD1|few|TRBJ1-1
TGTGCCAGCAGCCAACGACAGGGGGCGCGTACTGAAGCTTTCTTT
CASSQRQGARTEAFF
>TRBV18|TRBD1|.|TRBJ1-3
TGTGCCAGCTCACCGGGGACAGGGGCGACGAGGAACACCATATATTTT
CASSPGTGATRNTIYF
>TRBV7-7|.|.|TRBJ2-5
TGTGCTAGCAGCCTATCGACACACGGACAAGAGACCCAGTACTTC
CASSLSTHGQETQYF
>TRBV19|TRBD1|.|TRBJ2-7
TGTGCCAGTAGTATTACAGGGGCAATCTACGAGCAGTACTTC
CASSITGAIYEQYF
>TRBV2|TRBD1|.|TRBJ1-6
TGTGCCAGCAGGGGGACAGGGAGCTCCTATAATTCACCCCTCCACTTT
CASRGTGSSYNSPLHF
>TRBV7-2|.|.|TRBJ2-4
TGTGCCAGCAGCTTAGCGGCGCTAGACAAAAACATTCAGTACTTC
CASSLAALDKNIQYF
>TRBV30|.|.|TRBJ1-2
TGTGCCTGGAGAGAACCGGCCACGTCCTATGGCTACACCTTC
CAWREPATSYGYTF
>TRBV30|.|.|TRBJ1-2
TGTGCGGGGGGGGGAAGGCCCTATGGCTACACCTTC
CAGGGRPYGYTF
>TRBV2|TRBD2|.|TRBJ2-1
TGTGCCAGCAGCCCTCAACTAGCGGGGGGGATCGATGAGCAGTTCTTC
CASSPQLAGGIDEQFF
>TRBV5-1|.|.|TRBJ2-5
TGCGCCAGCAGCTTCTCGGGTATTGGAGAGACCCAGTACTTC
CASSFSGIGETQYF
>TRBV10-1|TRBD2|few|TRBJ2-7
TGCGCCAGCAGTGTAGGCGGGGGGGCTCTCGAGCAGTACTTC
CASSVGGGALEQYF
>TRBV7-2|.|once|TRBJ2-3
TGTGCCAGCAGCTTCACGAACTTCGCAGATACGCAGTATTTT
CASSFTNFADTQYF
>TRBV7-2|.|.|TRBJ2-5
TGTGCCAGCGGAGTGCGGGGGCTTCAAGAGACCCAGTACTTC
CASGVRGLQETQYF
>TRBV24-1|.|.|TRBJ2-7
TGTGCCACCTGGACAGAGAACTACGAGCAGTACTTC
CATWTENYEQYF
>TRBV2|TRBD2|.|TRBJ2-3
TGTGCCAGCAGGAGGACTAGCGGGACTAGCACAGATACGCAGTATTTT
CASRRTSGTSTDTQYF
>TRBV11-2|.|.|TRBJ2-3
TGTGCCAGCAGCTCAGGTGGAGGGGCAGATACGCAGTATTTT
CASSSGGGADTQYF
>TRBV19|.|few|TRBJ1-4
TGTGCCAGTAGTATCAGGGTAGAAGGTGAAAAACTGTTTTTT
CASSIRVEGEKLFF
>TRBV2|TRBD1|.|TRBJ1-1
TGTGCCAGCAACAGGGGGCTGAACACTGAAGCTTTCTTT
CASNRGLNTEAFF
>TRBV6-1|.|.|TRBJ1-2
TGTGCCAGCAGTGAAGGTATGGCGACCAACTATGGCTACACCTTC
CASSEGMATNYGYTF
>TRBV12-3/TRBV12-4|TRBD2|.|TRBJ2-5
TGTGCCAGCAGACTTTCGGACGGGACTAGTGTATACTTC
CASRLSDGTSVYF
>TRBV7-2|TRBD2|.|TRBJ2-4
TGTGCCAGCAGCTTAGAGGGCATACTAGCGGGAGAGAACATTCAGTACTTC
CASSLEGILAGENIQYF
>TRBV7-2|.|few|TRBJ1-6
TGTGCCAGCAGCTTAGCTGCGGATTCACCCCTCCACTTT
CASSLAADSPLHF
>TRBV7-8|.|.|TRBJ2-2
TGTGCCAGCAGCTTACCGCAAACCGGGGAGCTGTTTTTT
CASSLPQTGELFF
>TRBV7-8|TRBD2|.|TRBJ2-1
TGTGCCAGCAGCCTCCGACTAGCGGGGAGTTTTAGTGAGCAGTTCTTC
CASSLRLAGSFSEQFF
>TRBV11-3|.|.|TRBJ2-3
TGTGCCAGCAGCTTCGGACGGGAGTCTAGCACAGATACGCAGTATTTT
CASSFGRESSTDTQYF
>TRBV3-1/TRBV3-2|TRBD1|.|TRBJ2-7
TGTGCCAGCAGCCAAGATCTATTCGTCAGGGGGACCTACGAGCAGTACTTC
CASSQDLFVRGTYEQYF
>TRBV19|.|.|TRBJ1-6
TGTGCCAGTAACGATGGGGGATTTAGCTCCTATAATTCACCCCTCCACTTT
CASNDGGFSSYNSPLHF
>TRBV6-5|.|.|TRBJ2-3
TGTGCCAGCAGTTATTCCTTAGGAACAGATACGCAGTATTTT
CASSYSLGTDTQYF
>TRBV5-1|TRBD1|.|TRBJ1-1
TGCGCCAGCCATCCGGGACAGGGGGCCCTGAACACTGAAGCTTTCTTT
CASHPGQGALNTEAFF
>TRBV5-4|.|.|TRBJ1-2
TGTGCCAGCAGCTTGGAGCCGAGAGGGACCAACTATGGCTACACCTTC
CASSLEPRGTNYGYTF
>TRBV10-3|.|.|TRBJ1-1
TGTGCCATCAGTGGGGGGTTTGCGGCGCTGAACACTGAAGCTTTCTTT
CAISGGFAALNTEAFF
>TRBV19|.|few|TRBJ2-2
TGTGCCAGTGCTCTGGGGGGCGCAGGGACCGGGGAGCTGTTTTTT
CASALGGAGTGELFF
>TRBV6-5|TRBD1|.|TRBJ1-1
TGTGCCAGCACCAAGGACAGGGGGAACACTGAAGCTTTCTTT
CASTKDRGNTEAFF
>TRBV5-4|TRBD1|.|TRBJ1-1
TGTGCCAGCAGCTTGGAAGGGGGCAGAGCGAACACTGAAGCTTTCTTT
CASSLEGGRANTEAFF
>TRBV7-2|TRBD2|.|TRBJ2-5
TGTGCCAGCAGCTTAGCGGGAGCGGGGGGCCAAGAGACCCAGTACTTC
CASSLAGAGGQETQYF
>TRBV9|.|.|TRBJ2-1
TGTGCCAGCAGCCTAATGAGAAGCCCAGGGGCCTACAATGAGCAGTTCTTC
CASSLMRSPGAYNEQFF
>TRBV2|.|.|TRBJ2-5
TGTGCCAGCAGTTACGAGAAAGAGACCCAGTACTTC
CASSYEKETQYF
>TRBV28|.|once|TRBJ1-2
TGTGCCAGCAGTTTCGGAGTCTCTAACTATGGCTACACCTTC
CASSFGVSNYGYTF
>TRBV18|.|few|TRBJ2-3
TGTGCCAGCTCCCCGTGGGATACGCAGTATTTT
CASSPWDTQYF
>TRBV27|.|.|TRBJ2-1
TGTGCCAGCAGTTTGGAGGGACCGGGATTCTACAATGAGCAGTTCTTC
CASSLEGPGFYNEQFF
>TRBV10-3|.|.|TRBJ1-2
TGTGCCATCAGTGAGTCCAGGACAGAGAGTCGCTATGGCTACACCTTC
CAISESRTESRYGYTF
>TRBV5-5|TRBD2|.|TRBJ2-7
TGTGCCAGCAGCCGAGCGGGAGACTACGAGCAGTACTTC
CASSRAGDYEQYF
>TRBV5-1|.|few|TRBJ2-1
TGCGCCAGCAGTAAGGTCGGGTTGGGGGGATACAATGAGCAGTTCTTC
CASSKVGLGGYNEQFF
>TRBV6-1|.|few|TRBJ2-7
TGTGCCAGCAGTGAAGCGTGGTTCTCCAGGCTCACCTACGAGCAGTACTTC
CASSEAWFSRLTYEQYF
>TRBV19|.|few|TRBJ2-6
TGTGCCAGTAGTACCAGGGAGCCGTCTGGGGCCAACGTCCTGACTTTC
CASSTREPSGANVLTF
>TRBV11-2|TRBD2|.|TRBJ2-7
TGTGCCAGCAGCCCCTCACTAGCGGGAGGGTCCTACGAGCAGTACTTC
CASSPSLAGGSYEQYF
>TRBV30|TRBD2|.|TRBJ2-1
TGTGCCTGGATTCCGGGACTAGACCGAAATGAGCAGTTCTTC
CAWIPGLDRNEQFF
>TRBV4-2|.|.|TRBJ2-3
TGTGCCAGCAGCCGATCGGGGAGCACAGATACGCAGTATTTT
CASSRSGSTDTQYF
>TRBV28|.|.|TRBJ1-6
TGTGCCAGCAGTAGGCCCGGGCGACTCCACTTT
CASSRPGRLHF
>TRBV3-1/TRBV3-2|.|.|TRBJ2-5
TGTGCCAGCAGCCCGGTACAGGGATCGGGAGAGACCCAGTACTTC
CASSPVQGSGETQYF
>TRBV5-1|.|.|TRBJ1-2
TGCGCCAGCAGCTTGGCCTCACAAGACTATGGCTACACCTTC
CASSLASQDYGYTF
>TRBV18|.|.|TRBJ2-2
TGTGCCAGCTCACCACGGGTAGCGACGAACACCGGGGAGCTGTTTTTT
CASSPRVATNTGELFF